This T cell receptor (beta chain) was identified during a study of blood T cell repertoires in COVID-19. Sequenced by immunoSEQ multiplex PCR; TCRdb stores in-frame clones only, minus some. The table shows a few hundred thousand clones, with 80% to 90% occurring only once. V was shortened by 0 bases and J by 8 bases, with 16 bases between the two germline ends. Germline assignment: CDR1 KGHSH and CDR2 LQKENI. CDR3 length: 15 residues. This clone appeared a single time. The sequence was collected from a woman aged 18-30 years in a cohort exposed to, infected with or recovered from COVID-19 (not recorded which). The V and J genes are TRBV18 and TRBJ1-2, with D hard to call. Sequencing was done on a sample of PBMCs or T cells enriched from blood (not recorded which). The CDR3 bases are TGTGCCAGCTCACCACCGTATTCCGGTTTGTTGGGCTACACCTTC. Translated: CASSPPYSGLLGYTF.